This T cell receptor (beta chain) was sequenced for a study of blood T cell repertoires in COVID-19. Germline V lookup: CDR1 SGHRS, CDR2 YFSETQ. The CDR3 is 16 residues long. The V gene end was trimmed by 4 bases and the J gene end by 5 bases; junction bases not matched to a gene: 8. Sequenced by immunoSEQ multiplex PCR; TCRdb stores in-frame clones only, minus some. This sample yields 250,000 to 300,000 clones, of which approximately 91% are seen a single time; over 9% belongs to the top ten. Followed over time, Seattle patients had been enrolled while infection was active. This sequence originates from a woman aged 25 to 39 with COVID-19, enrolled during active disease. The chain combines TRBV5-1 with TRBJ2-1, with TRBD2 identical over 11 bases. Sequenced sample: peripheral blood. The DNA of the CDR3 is TGCGCCAGCAGCCCGACTAGCGGGGACCTAGACAATGAGCAGTTCTTC. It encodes CASSPTSGDLDNEQFF.